The present entry profiles one T cell receptor beta chain with its context. RNA transcripts provided the source from which TCR beta CDR3 regions were amplified. HTBI primers were employed in a first-round RT-PCR of the TCR CDR3. TCRdb redid the calling of the multiplex PCR reads with MiXCR, one entry per CDR3 protein. The table has about 25,000 distinct CDR3 sequences, about 53% seen once. This entry belongs to a study of T cells in Graves' hyperthyroidism and ophthalmopathy. CDR1 and CDR2 (germline): SGHRS, YFSETQ. This CDR3 comprises 15 residues. V dropped 3 bases and J dropped 2 bases, with 13 bases sitting between them.

This TCR came from a woman aged 40 to 50 with Graves' hyperthyroidism that later progressed to Graves' ophthalmopathy. The sample taken for sequencing was blood. This sequence joins TRBV5-1 and TRBJ2-3; D perhaps matches TRBD2 (6 bases). CDR3 sequence reads: CASSYGGINTDTQYF. The CDR3 nucleotides read TGCGCCAGCAGCTACGGGGGAATTAACACAGATACGCAGTATTTT.